The 31 T cell receptor beta chains given below trace back to one sample, sequenced in a study of blood T cells in healthy people across ages. A second PCR of about 7 to 11 cycles used a sample-barcoded 5' primer and a J-beta primer mix. TCRdb re-called the 5' RACE reads with MiXCR, one entry per CDR3 protein. Seen here are roughly 800,000 distinct CDR3 sequences, roughly 25% observed once, and the top ten hold approximately 3.7%. The sample also formed part of further work on T cells of mothers and their children.

Sequences were obtained from blood. The receptors derive from a boy aged 5-17 years in good health.

The chain is built from TRBV4-3 and TRBJ2-1, with unresolved D. The germline gives CDR1 LGHNA, CDR2 YSLEER. V lost 1 base, J lost 4 bases, and 11 bases lay in between. The CDR3 runs 15 residues. This CDR3 is CASSQVPPLYNEQFF. The CDR3 coding sequence is TGCGCCAGCAGCCAAGTCCCTCCCTTATACAATGAGCAGTTCTTC.

This clonotype was found once. The J gene is TRBJ2-3, the V gene TRBV12-3 or TRBV12-4; unclear D gene. This CDR3 has 16 residues. The germline V and J ends were trimmed by 3 bases and 2 bases, with 15 bases remaining between them. For the CDR3, the DNA is TGTGCCAGCAGTTTGTGGGTAGGCCATTCCACAGATACGCAGTATTTT. Amino acids: CASSLWVGHSTDTQYF.

The CDR3 sequence: CASVGTASNQPQHF. The CDR3 region has the DNA TGTGCCAGTGTCGGGACGGCTAGCAATCAGCCCCAGCATTTT. The chain carries TRBV19 and TRBJ1-5; perhaps TRBD1 as D (5 bases). Per germline, CDR1 LNHDA and CDR2 SQIVND (reference sequence). This CDR3 comprises 14 residues. V shed 8 bases and J shed 0 bases, with 11 bases lying between them.

This clonotype was picked up many times. This chain connects TRBV6-5 to TRBJ1-1, with 10 positions matching TRBD1. The CDR3 sequence is 13 residues long. V lost 10 bases to trimming and J lost 5 bases; unmatched junction nucleotides: 7. Germline V gene data show CDR1 as MNHEY and CDR2 as SVGAGI. The DNA for the CDR3 is TGTGCCACCTTGGACAGGGGGGAAACTGAAGCTTTCTTT. This gives the protein CATLDRGETEAFF.

The chain uses TRBV29-1 and TRBJ2-1; tentatively, D is TRBD2 (6 bases). The CDR3 sequence is 15 residues long. Germline lookup yields CDR1 SQVTM and CDR2 ANQGSEA. V lost 1 base, J lost 5 bases, and 15 bases lay in between. This CDR3 reads CSVEVLSGHNNEQFF. The DNA of the CDR3 is TGCAGCGTTGAAGTTCTGAGCGGGCATAACAATGAGCAGTTCTTC.

The V and J genes are TRBV20-1 and TRBJ2-7; D might be TRBD1 (6 bases). Looked up from germline, CDR1 is DFQATT and CDR2 is SNEGSKA (reference sequence). The CDR3 length is 17 residues. Trimming took off 0 bases at V and 7 bases at J, with 25 bases between the two ends. CDR3 region: CSARDSAGESFEREQYF. The CDR3 DNA sequence: TGCAGTGCTAGAGATTCTGCAGGGGAGAGTTTCGAGCGGGAGCAGTACTTC.

This chain links TRBV20-1 with TRBJ2-1; D uncertain. V lost 0 bases and J 7 bases, leaving 13 bases between the germline ends. This CDR3 spans 14 amino acids. Per germline, CDR1 DFQATT and CDR2 SNEGSKA (reference sequence). CDR3 region: CSARDNPVLNEQFF. As DNA, the CDR3 is TGCAGTGCTAGAGATAATCCGGTTCTTAATGAGCAGTTCTTC.

This clonotype has just a few counts. One end of the junction does not line up with germline, which may come from a read error. The chain uses TRBV12-3 or TRBV12-4 and TRBJ2-4, with 8 bases aligning to TRBD2. The CDR3 totals 11 residues. As DNA, the CDR3 is TGTGCCAGCACCCAGGGGACTAGTTTTATCTTC. Translated, it gives CASTQGTSFIF.

V usage is TRBV20-1 and J usage is TRBJ2-7; D may be TRBD2 (6 bases). Germline V gives CDR1 DFQATT, CDR2 SNEGSKA (reference sequence). V lost 3 bases and J 0 bases, leaving 9 bases between the germline ends. CDR3 length equals 13 residues. The CDR3 coding sequence is TGCAGTGCTAGCCGGGAGAGCTCCTACGAGCAGTACTTC. This encodes CSASRESSYEQYF.

This chain joins TRBV2 and TRBJ2-2; 8 nucleotides align to TRBD1. The ends lost 3 bases at V and 5 bases at J; junction bases unmatched: 2. This CDR3 has 14 amino acids. The germline V gene has CDR1 SNHLY and CDR2 FYNNEI. CDR3 amino acids: CASSDRGRTGELFF. The DNA for the CDR3 is TGTGCCAGCAGTGACAGGGGGCGAACCGGGGAGCTGTTTTTT.

The chain joins TRBV6-2 or TRBV6-3 to TRBJ1-2, with a weak D call TRBD1 (6 bases). There are 15 residues in the CDR3. Trimming removed 2 bases at V and 4 bases at J, with 14 bases between. Germline CDR1 and CDR2: MNHEY and SVGEGT. The CDR3 DNA reads TGTGCCAGCAGTTACCGGGACACCGGCCGCTATGGCTACACCTTC. It yields the protein CASSYRDTGRYGYTF.

This chain joins TRBV12-3 or TRBV12-4 and TRBJ2-3, with D unresolved. This CDR3 contains 13 residues. V was cut by 4 bases and J by 4 bases, with 9 bases left in between. DNA for the CDR3: TGTGCCAGCAGTTCCCCACACGCAGATACGCAGTATTTT. Amino acid sequence: CASSSPHADTQYF.

DNA of the CDR3: TGCAGTGCTAGAGAGGAGTACGAGCAGTACTTC. Translated: CSAREEYEQYF. V is TRBV20-1 and J is TRBJ2-7; no firm D call. The CDR3 is 11 residues long. Between the trimmed V and J ends, which lost 0 bases and 4 bases, there was a span of 4 bases. The germline V gene has CDR1 DFQATT and CDR2 SNEGSKA (reference sequence).

A word on this clonotype: Germline is not matched at one junction end, which may reflect a read error. This rearrangement joins TRBV28 to TRBJ1-2; D gene uncertain. The CDR3 consists of 14 residues. The germline V gene encodes CDR1 MDHEN and CDR2 SYDVKM. The CDR3 region is CASSSSRSDYGCTF. The CDR3 region has the DNA TGTGCCAGCAGTTCCAGTAGGAGTGACTATGGCTGCACCTTC.

The table lists this clonotype with a count of one. The junction does not match germline at one end; this may be a read error. This sequence joins TRBV11-2 and TRBJ2-1; 7 nucleotides line up with TRBD2. Germline values: CDR1 SGHAT, CDR2 FQNNGV. The CDR3 spans 16 residues. This chain's CDR3 is CASSFLMAGEGNEQLF. The CDR3, as DNA: TGTGCCAGCAGCTTCTTAATGGCGGGGGAGGGAAATGAGCAGCTCTTC.

The table lists this clonotype with a few counts. The CDR3 loop reads CASSFTGPYNEQFF. The DNA for the CDR3 is TGTGCCAGCAGTTTCACTGGCCCCTACAATGAGCAGTTCTTC. The rearrangement links TRBV12-3 or TRBV12-4 to TRBJ2-1; unclear D gene. This CDR3 comprises 14 residues. V shed 3 bases and J shed 2 bases, with 8 bases lying between them.

Only a few counts were recorded for this clonotype. The J gene is TRBJ2-2, the V gene TRBV4-3; D may be TRBD2 (6 bases). The CDR3 is 14 amino acids. The V and J ends lost 2 bases and 5 bases respectively, with 9 bases between them. Germline CDR1 reads LGHNA; CDR2 reads YSLEER. The CDR3 nucleotides are TGCGCCAGCAGCCAAAAGGACTATACCGGGGAGCTGTTTTTT. Its translation: CASSQKDYTGELFF.

CDR3 coding DNA: TGCAGCGTTGAACTAGCGGGAGGGCCGAACACCGGGGAGCTGTTTTTT. This encodes CSVELAGGPNTGELFF. The chain recombines TRBV29-1 with TRBJ2-2, with TRBD2 matching 12 bases. Germline CDR1 and CDR2: SQVTM and ANQGSEA. This CDR3 comprises 16 residues. V was pared by 2 bases and J by 0 bases, with 1 base of the junction left unmatched.

This chain connects TRBV7-2 to TRBJ2-4, with D tentatively TRBD2 (6 bases). Germline CDR1 SGHTA, CDR2 FQGNSA. This CDR3 has 15 amino acids. The V end lost 5 bases, the J end lost 5 bases, and 16 bases lay between the germline ends. CDR3 amino acids: CASSTRRGGENIQYF. For the CDR3, the DNA is TGTGCCAGCAGCACCCGTCGAGGCGGGGAAAACATTCAGTACTTC.

The chain recombines TRBV25-1 with TRBJ2-7; TRBD1 matches at 7 bases. CDR3 size: 13 residues. Looked up from germline, CDR1 is MGHDK and CDR2 is SYGVNS. The trim removed 4 bases at V and 10 bases at J, leaving 10 bases unmatched. DNA of the CDR3: TGTGCCAGCAGTGCAAGGGGGCGGTTTCTCCAGTACTTC. Translation: CASSARGRFLQYF.

This clonotype appeared a few times. This sequence joins TRBV12-3 or TRBV12-4 and TRBJ2-1, with 7 nucleotides matching TRBD2. The J call is in doubt because the DNA end fits TRBJ2-5 better. The CDR3 has 13 residues. The CDR3: CASRSGVEETQYF. Here the CDR3 DNA reads TGTGCCAGCAGGAGCGGGGTAGAAGAGACCCAGTACTTC.

The rearrangement links TRBV7-2 to TRBJ2-1, with D possibly being TRBD2 (6 bases). V dropped 2 bases and J dropped 5 bases, with 16 bases sitting between them. Germline-derived CDR1 and CDR2 are SGHTA and FQGNSA. This CDR3 has 16 amino acids. The CDR3 region is CASSLQVIRGNNEQFF. CDR3 nucleotides: TGTGCCAGCAGCTTACAGGTTATTCGCGGGAACAATGAGCAGTTCTTC.

This clonotype was found a few times. The V call is TRBV11-2, the J call TRBJ2-1; TRBD2 matches 9 bases. CDR3 length: 16 residues. The junction had 3 bases not matched to a gene; V was cut back by 0 bases and J by 3 bases. The germline CDR1 and CDR2 sequences are SGHAT and FQNNGV. CDR3 DNA sequence: TGTGCCAGCAGCTTAGATCCTAGCGGGATCTACAATGAGCAGTTCTTC. Translating it yields CASSLDPSGIYNEQFF.

The rearrangement uses TRBV7-2 and TRBJ2-5; the D gene is possibly TRBD2 (6 bases). V was clipped by 5 bases and J by 11 bases, with 24 bases between them. The length of the CDR3 is 15 residues. Germline lookup yields CDR1 SGHTA and CDR2 FQGNSA. The CDR3: CASSPRDWLSGEQYF. CDR3 in DNA: TGTGCCAGCAGCCCCCGGGACTGGCTGTCGGGAGAGCAGTACTTC.

This clonotype was seen only a few times. The chain recombines TRBV16 with TRBJ1-1; D remains unclear. This CDR3 has 11 residues. The V end was cut by 1 base, the J end by 3 bases, with 0 bases between. Germline values: CDR1 KGHSY, CDR2 FQNENV. The CDR3 DNA reads TGTGCCAGCAGCCAATACACTGAAGCTTTCTTT. Translating gives CASSQYTEAFF.

This rearrangement joins TRBV13 to TRBJ1-1; D is unresolved. V was clipped by 1 base and J by 8 bases, with 8 bases between them. CDR1 and CDR2 (germline): PRHDT, FYEKMQ (reference sequence). The CDR3 is 12 amino acids. CDR3: CASSLEGREAFF. The CDR3 DNA reads as TGTGCCAGCAGCTTAGAGGGTCGGGAAGCTTTCTTT. The variable domain in full, with the rest retrieved from reference TRBV13 and TRBJ1-1, is AAGVIQSPRHLIKEKRETATLKCYPIPRHDTVYWYQQGPGQDPQFLISFYEKMQSDKGSIPDRFSAQQFSDYHSELNMSSLELGDSALYFCASSLEGREAFFGQGTRLTVV.

This clonotype was recorded once. The rearrangement joins TRBV29-1 to TRBJ2-3; 9 bases match TRBD2. Looked up from germline, CDR1 is SQVTM and CDR2 is ANQGSEA. This CDR3 region has 14 residues. The J segment lost 3 bases and the V segment lost 2 bases, leaving 3 bases of the junction unmatched. DNA of the CDR3: TGCAGCGTTGAAATGGGACTAGCTACAGATACGCAGTATTTT. It is translated as CSVEMGLATDTQYF.

The chain couples TRBV20-1 to TRBJ1-2; D possibly corresponds to TRBD1 (5 bases). Trimming stripped 4 bases from V and 4 bases from J, with 13 bases between. This CDR3 is built from 13 residues. Germline V gene sequence: CDR1 DFQATT, CDR2 SNEGSKA (reference sequence). CDR3 amino acids: CSAIRDSGYGYTF. The DNA of the CDR3 is TGCAGTGCTATACGGGACTCAGGCTATGGCTACACCTTC.

This clonotype was recorded once. The gene calls are TRBV20-1 and TRBJ2-1; 9 bases line up with TRBD2. The CDR3 contains 16 residues. Trimming took 0 bases from V and 4 from J; bases not matched to a gene: 7. Germline V gene data show CDR1 as DFQATT and CDR2 as SNEGSKA (reference sequence). This CDR3 reads CSARDPGRGGYNEQFF. CDR3 nucleotides: TGCAGTGCTAGAGATCCAGGGCGGGGGGGATACAATGAGCAGTTCTTC.

The chain couples TRBV3-1 to TRBJ2-7; 8 bases are a match to TRBD1. Germline trimming cut 1 base from V and 6 bases from J; bases unmatched to any gene: 8. This CDR3 contains 15 residues. Germline V CDR1 and CDR2: LGHDT, YNNKEL (reference sequence). CDR3 DNA sequence: TGTGCCAGCAGCCAAGTGTTGCAGGGGGCAAGCGAGCAGTACTTC. The encoded protein is CASSQVLQGASEQYF.

This clonotype was observed many times. V gene TRBV28 combines with J gene TRBJ2-5, with 9 bases aligning to TRBD1. Per germline, CDR1 MDHEN and CDR2 SYDVKM. The CDR3 is made up of 16 amino acids. The V segment lost 5 bases and the J segment 1 base; nucleotides outside the gene matches: 8. CDR3 protein: CASSIPGQGSQETQYF. The CDR3 DNA reads TGTGCCAGCAGTATACCGGGACAGGGTTCCCAAGAGACCCAGTACTTC.